This paragraph covers one TCR beta chain sequence. The data derive from a study of blood T cell repertoires in COVID-19. Study details: COVID-19 samples, acute and convalescent, were from the United States, Italy and Spain. Sources were T cells, B-cell-depleted T cells, or PBMCs; the material itself was cDNA or gDNA.

Authors' processing steps: Scientists estimated how many nucleated cells there were by amplifying reference gene primers. Clones were read by immunoSEQ multiplex PCR, and TCRdb kept only the in-frame ones, dropping some. V, J and clone size are taken as reported in that table, and D and trimming were inferred from the DNA itself. This sample carries 250,000 to 400,000 clones, 88% of them seen once, and the ten largest clones take 1.5% to 2%. Seattle-derived patients entered the study during active infection and were followed longitudinally. Germline trimming cut 6 bases from V and 7 bases from J; bases unmatched to any gene: 7. This CDR3 spans 13 amino acids. Germline CDR1 and CDR2: MDHEN and SYDVKM.

The sample was peripheral blood. The chain joins TRBV28 to TRBJ1-2, with 8 positions matching TRBD1. This clonotype was sampled from a woman aged 30 to 39 with COVID-19, enrolled during active disease. The CDR3 region has the DNA TGTGCCAGCAGGACCCTGACAGGGGTTGGCTACACCTTC. Translating it yields CASRTLTGVGYTF.